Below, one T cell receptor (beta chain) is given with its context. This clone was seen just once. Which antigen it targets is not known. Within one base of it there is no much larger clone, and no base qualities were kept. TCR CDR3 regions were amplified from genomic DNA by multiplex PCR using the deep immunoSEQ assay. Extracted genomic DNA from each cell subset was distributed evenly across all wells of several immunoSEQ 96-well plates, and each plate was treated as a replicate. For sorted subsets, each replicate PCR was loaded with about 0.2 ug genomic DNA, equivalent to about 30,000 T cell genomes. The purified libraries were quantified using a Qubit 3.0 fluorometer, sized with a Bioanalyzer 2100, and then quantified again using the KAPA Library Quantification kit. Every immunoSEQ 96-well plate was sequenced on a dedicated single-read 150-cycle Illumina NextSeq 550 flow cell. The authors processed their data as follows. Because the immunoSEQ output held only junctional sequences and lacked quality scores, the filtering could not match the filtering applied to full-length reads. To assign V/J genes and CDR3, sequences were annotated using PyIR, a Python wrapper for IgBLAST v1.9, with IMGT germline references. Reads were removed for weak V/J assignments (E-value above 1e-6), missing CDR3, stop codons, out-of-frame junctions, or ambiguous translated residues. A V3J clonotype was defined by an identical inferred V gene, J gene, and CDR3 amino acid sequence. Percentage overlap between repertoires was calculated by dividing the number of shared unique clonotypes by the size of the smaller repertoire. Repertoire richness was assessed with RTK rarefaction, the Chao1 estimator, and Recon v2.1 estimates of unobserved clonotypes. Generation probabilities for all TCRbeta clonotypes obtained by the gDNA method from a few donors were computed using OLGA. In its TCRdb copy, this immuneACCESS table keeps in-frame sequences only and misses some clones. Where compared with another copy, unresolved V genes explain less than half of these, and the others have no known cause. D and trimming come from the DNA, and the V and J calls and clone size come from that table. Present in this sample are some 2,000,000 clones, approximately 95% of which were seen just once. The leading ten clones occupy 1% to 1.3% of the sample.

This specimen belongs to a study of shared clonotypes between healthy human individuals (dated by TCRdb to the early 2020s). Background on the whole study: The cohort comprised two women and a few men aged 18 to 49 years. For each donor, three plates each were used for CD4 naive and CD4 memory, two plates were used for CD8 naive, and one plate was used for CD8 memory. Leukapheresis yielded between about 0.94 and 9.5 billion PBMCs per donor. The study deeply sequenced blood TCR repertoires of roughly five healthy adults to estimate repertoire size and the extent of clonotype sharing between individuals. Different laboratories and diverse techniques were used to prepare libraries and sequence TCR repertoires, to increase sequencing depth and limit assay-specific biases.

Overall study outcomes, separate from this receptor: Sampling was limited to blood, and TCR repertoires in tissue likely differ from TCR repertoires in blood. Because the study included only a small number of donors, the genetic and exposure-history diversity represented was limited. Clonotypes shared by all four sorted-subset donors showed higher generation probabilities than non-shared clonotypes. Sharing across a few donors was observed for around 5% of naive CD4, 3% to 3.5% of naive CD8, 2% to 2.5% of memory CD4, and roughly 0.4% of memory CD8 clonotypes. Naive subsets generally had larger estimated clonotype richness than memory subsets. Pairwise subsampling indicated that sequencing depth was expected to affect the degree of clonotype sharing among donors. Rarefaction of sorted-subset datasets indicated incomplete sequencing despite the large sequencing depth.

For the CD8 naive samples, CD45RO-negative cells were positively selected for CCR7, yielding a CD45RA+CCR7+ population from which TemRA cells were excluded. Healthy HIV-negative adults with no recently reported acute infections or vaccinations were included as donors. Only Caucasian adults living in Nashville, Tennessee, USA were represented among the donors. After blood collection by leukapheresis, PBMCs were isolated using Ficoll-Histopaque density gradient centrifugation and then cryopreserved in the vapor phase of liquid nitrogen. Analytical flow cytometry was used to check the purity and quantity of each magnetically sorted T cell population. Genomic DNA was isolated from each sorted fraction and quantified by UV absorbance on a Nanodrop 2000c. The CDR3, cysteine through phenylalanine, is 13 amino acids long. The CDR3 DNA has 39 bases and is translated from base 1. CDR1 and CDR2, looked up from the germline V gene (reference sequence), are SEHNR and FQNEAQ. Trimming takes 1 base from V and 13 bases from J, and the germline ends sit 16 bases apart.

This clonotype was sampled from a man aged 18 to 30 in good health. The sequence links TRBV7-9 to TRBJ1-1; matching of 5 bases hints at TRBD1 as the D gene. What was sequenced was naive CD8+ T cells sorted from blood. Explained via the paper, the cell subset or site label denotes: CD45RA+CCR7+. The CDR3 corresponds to CASSLVEVPRGFF. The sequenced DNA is TGTGCCAGCAGCTTAGTCGAGGTCCCGAGGGGTTTCTTT.